A single sample is the source of the 5 T cell receptor beta chains below, sequenced in a study of CD8+CD57+ T cells in acquired aplastic anemia. Using genomic DNA as the template, TCR beta VDJ and CDR3 profiling was carried out. TCRdb redid the calling of the reads with MiXCR, one entry per CDR3 protein. Among around 250,000 distinct CDR3 sequences listed, 45% to 65% were seen once. The sample was sorted CD4+, CD8+, or CD8+CD57+ T cells (not recorded which) from PBMCs. The receptors come from a human donor with severe aplastic anemia or a healthy control (not recorded which).

This clonotype turned up a few times. The CDR3 reads CSAREQGARGYTF. As DNA, the CDR3 is TGCAGTGCTAGGGAACAGGGGGCGCGTGGCTACACCTTC. The chain is built from TRBV20-1 and TRBJ1-2; 9 bases align to TRBD1. The germline V gene has CDR1 DFQATT and CDR2 SNEGSKA (reference sequence). The CDR3 runs to 13 residues. Trimming cost V 3 bases and J 7 bases; bases outside gene matches: 6.

This clonotype was picked up many times. The rearrangement uses TRBV9 and TRBJ2-3; D is perhaps TRBD2 (7 bases). CDR1 SGDLS and CDR2 YYNGEE come from the germline V gene. The CDR3 totals 17 residues. Between the trimmed V and J ends, which lost 2 bases and 5 bases, there was a span of 21 bases. The CDR3 here is CASSVRLMGGPGDTQYF. CDR3 sequence (DNA): TGTGCCAGCAGCGTTCGTCTGATGGGGGGGCCGGGAGATACGCAGTATTTT.

This clonotype has ten or more counts. The rearrangement uses TRBV5-1 and TRBJ2-3; no reliable D call. This CDR3 spans 11 amino acids. V gave up 5 bases and J gave up 4 bases, with 5 bases separating them. CDR1 is SGHRS, CDR2 YFSETQ, per germline. As DNA, the CDR3 is TGCGCCAGCAGGACGTCAGATACGCAGTATTTT. Its translation: CASRTSDTQYF.

The rearrangement uses TRBV5-4 and TRBJ2-7; 9 bases fit TRBD1. Unmatched junction bases numbered 12, after V lost 3 bases and J lost 5 bases. This CDR3 is 16 amino acids long. CDR1 and CDR2 from the germline V gene are SGHNT and YYREEE (reference sequence). Here the CDR3 reads CASSSTGTGYPHEQYF. The CDR3 nucleotides read TGTGCCAGCAGCTCCACCGGGACAGGGTACCCCCACGAGCAGTACTTC.

The chain combines TRBV20-1 with TRBJ2-5, with D perhaps matching TRBD1 or TRBD2 (5 bases each). Trimming removed 4 bases from V and 1 base from J, with 25 bases in between. This CDR3 is 18 amino acids long. Germline V lookup: CDR1 DFQATT, CDR2 SNEGSKA (reference sequence). The CDR3 DNA reads as TGCAGTGCTACGAGAAATCCCGGGACGACGCTGGGCCAAGAGACCCAGTACTTC. Residues: CSATRNPGTTLGQETQYF.